The rows below give T cell receptor beta chains drawn from one sample of a study of blood T cells in healthy people across ages. TCRdb redid the calling of the 5' RACE reads with MiXCR, one entry per CDR3 protein. The sample consists of 1,500,000 or so distinct CDR3 sequences, around 40% of them appearing once. The sample consisted of blood. These receptors were taken from a woman under 30 in good health. CDR3s include the opening cysteine and the closing phenylalanine or tryptophan. Fields, in order: clone size, CDR3 length, V gene, J gene, CDR3 protein. Size is stated for part of the rows, as once, few or many counts, or as a class when the clone is expanded.

once	15	TRBV9	TRBJ2-1	CASSVGTSGTNEQFF
few	17	TRBV7-9	TRBJ1-2	CASSPGSSGRLGYGYTF
.	15	TRBV7-2	TRBJ2-7	CASSLGLAAICEQYF
.	16	TRBV4-2	TRBJ2-3	CASSSAPASGENKQYF
few	14	TRBV6-6	TRBJ2-1	CASSVGLAGVEQFF
.	14	TRBV5-1	TRBJ2-3	CASSLTGRGDTQYF
.	17	TRBV20-1	.	CSAGLAGSLWAYNEQYF
.	15	TRBV7-2	TRBJ2-1	CASSRPPAGYNEQFF
.	17	TRBV5-1	TRBJ2-7	CASSLGTSGRLAYEQYF
.	13	TRBV2	TRBJ2-5	CASSENQGGTQYF
.	16	TRBV7-3	TRBJ2-2	CASSPAQWFGTGELFF